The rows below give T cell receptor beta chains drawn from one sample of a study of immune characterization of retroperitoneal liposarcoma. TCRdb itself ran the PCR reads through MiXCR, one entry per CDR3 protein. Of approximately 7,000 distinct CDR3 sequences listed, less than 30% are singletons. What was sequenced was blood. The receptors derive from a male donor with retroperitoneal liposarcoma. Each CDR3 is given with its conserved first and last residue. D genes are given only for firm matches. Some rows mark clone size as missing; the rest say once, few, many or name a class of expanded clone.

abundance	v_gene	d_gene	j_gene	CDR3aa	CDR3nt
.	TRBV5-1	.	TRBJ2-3	CASSFDHSTDTQYF	TGCGCCAGCAGCTTTGATCACAGCACAGATACGCAGTATTTT
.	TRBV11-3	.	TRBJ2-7	CASSLGERREQYF	TGTGCCAGCAGCTTAGGGGAGCGGAGGGAGCAGTACTTC
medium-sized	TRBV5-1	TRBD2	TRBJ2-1	CASSKGLAEEQFF	TGCGCCAGCAGCAAGGGACTAGCAGAGGAGCAGTTCTTC
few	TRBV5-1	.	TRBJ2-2	CASSLGHIRGTGELFF	TGCGCCAGCAGCTTGGGGCACATTAGGGGCACCGGGGAGCTGTTTTTT
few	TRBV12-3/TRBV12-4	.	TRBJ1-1	CASSLGRVDTEAFF	TGTGCCAGCAGTTTAGGCAGGGTGGACACTGAAGCTTTCTTT
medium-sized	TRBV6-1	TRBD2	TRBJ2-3	CASTRLAGMVTDTQYF	TGTGCCAGCACCAGACTAGCGGGAATGGTCACAGATACGCAGTATTTT
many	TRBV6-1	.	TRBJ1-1	CASSGASYLNTEAFF	TGTGCCAGCAGTGGAGCATCTTATCTGAACACTGAAGCTTTCTTT
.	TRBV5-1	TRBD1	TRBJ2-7	CASSLVGPRQGTEQYF	TGCGCCAGCAGCTTGGTAGGGCCGAGACAGGGAACCGAGCAGTACTTC
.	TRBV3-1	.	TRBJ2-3	CASSPSGGARSTDTQYF	TGTGCCAGCAGCCCCTCTGGTGGTGCTCGCTCCACAGATACGCAGTATTTT
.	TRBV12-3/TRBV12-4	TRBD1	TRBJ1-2	CASSLLGQGAAGYTF	TGTGCCAGCAGTTTACTTGGACAGGGGGCAGCGGGCTACACCTTC
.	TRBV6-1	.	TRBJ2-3	CASNSGGTQYF	TGTGCCAGCAACTCCGGAGGCACGCAGTATTTT
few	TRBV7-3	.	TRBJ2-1	CASSHPLAEYNEQFF	TGTGCCAGCAGCCACCCATTAGCGGAATACAATGAGCAGTTCTTC
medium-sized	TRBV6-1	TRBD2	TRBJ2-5	CASNLAGGEETQYF	TGTGCCAGCAACCTAGCGGGGGGGGAAGAGACCCAGTACTTC
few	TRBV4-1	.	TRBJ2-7	CASSQEPPTGRYEQYF	TGTGCCAGCAGCCAAGAACCCCCCACAGGCCGCTACGAGCAGTACTTC
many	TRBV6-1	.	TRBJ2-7	CASFGGHLGTPTGSYEQYF	TGTGCCAGCTTTGGGGGACACTTAGGGACCCCAACCGGCTCCTACGAGCAGTACTTC
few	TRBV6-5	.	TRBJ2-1	CATEGTWYNEQFF	TGTGCCACAGAGGGGACTTGGTACAATGAGCAGTTCTTC
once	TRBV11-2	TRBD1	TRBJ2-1	CASSLLGQGAREQFF	TGTGCCAGCAGCTTGTTAGGCCAGGGGGCGAGGGAGCAGTTCTTC
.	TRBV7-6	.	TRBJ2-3	CASSFVHMGTDTQYF	TGTGCCAGCAGCTTCGTCCATATGGGCACAGATACGCAGTATTTT
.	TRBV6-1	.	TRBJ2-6	CASSRLDSGANVLTF	TGTGCCAGCAGCCGACTAGACTCTGGGGCCAACGTCCTGACTTTC
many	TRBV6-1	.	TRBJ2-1	CASSEAGSRDLGDEQFF	TGTGCCAGCAGTGAAGCCGGTAGCAGAGACCTGGGCGATGAGCAGTTCTTC
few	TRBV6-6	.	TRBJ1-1	CASSYSGQANTEAFF	TGTGCCAGCAGTTACTCGGGACAAGCGAACACTGAAGCTTTCTTT
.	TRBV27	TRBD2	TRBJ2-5	CASSSGAGGHETQYF	TGTGCCAGCAGTTCGGGGGCGGGAGGGCATGAGACCCAGTACTTC
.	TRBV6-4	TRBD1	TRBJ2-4	CAWGTGGIAKNIQYF	TGTGCCTGGGGGACAGGGGGAATAGCCAAAAACATTCAGTACTTC
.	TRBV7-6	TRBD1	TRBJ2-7	CASGQGNYEQYF	TGTGCCAGCGGACAGGGGAACTACGAGCAGTACTTC
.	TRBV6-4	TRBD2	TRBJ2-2	CASSPFLSGSNTGELFF	TGTGCCAGCAGTCCCTTTCTGAGCGGGAGTAACACCGGGGAGCTGTTTTTT
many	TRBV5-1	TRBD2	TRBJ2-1	CASQLGTTYNEQFF	TGCGCCAGCCAATTGGGGACTACATACAATGAGCAGTTCTTC
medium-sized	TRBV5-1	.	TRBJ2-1	CASSLGNVGSVGEQFF	TGCGCCAGCAGCTTGGGTAACGTCGGGAGCGTCGGTGAGCAGTTCTTC
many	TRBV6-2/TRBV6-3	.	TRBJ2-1	CASSSDREPYNEQFF	TGTGCCAGCAGTTCCGATCGGGAGCCCTACAATGAGCAGTTCTTC
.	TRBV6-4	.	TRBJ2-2	CASSRGMGASNTGELFF	TGTGCCAGCAGTCGCGGGATGGGGGCTTCGAACACCGGGGAGCTGTTTTTT
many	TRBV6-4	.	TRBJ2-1	CASSDSPGLYNEQFF	TGTGCCAGCAGTGACTCGCCGGGACTGTACAATGAGCAGTTCTTC
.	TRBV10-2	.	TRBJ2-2	CASGGGELFF	TGCGCCAGCGGGGGAGGAGAGCTGTTTTTT
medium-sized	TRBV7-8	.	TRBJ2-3	CASSLLADTQYF	TGTGCCAGCAGCTTACTAGCGGATACGCAGTATTTT
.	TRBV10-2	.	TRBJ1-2	CASSEALRPGYTF	TGCGCCAGCAGTGAGGCCCTTAGACCTGGCTACACCTTC
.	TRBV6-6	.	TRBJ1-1	CASSYSSLSEAFF	TGTGCCAGCAGTTACTCTTCCTTGAGTGAAGCTTTCTTT
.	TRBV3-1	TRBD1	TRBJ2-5	CASSKRTGRAKFSQETQYF	TGTGCCAGCAGCAAAAGGACAGGGCGGGCTAAGTTTAGCCAAGAGACCCAGTACTTC
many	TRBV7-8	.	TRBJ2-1	CASSSSRFVSYNEQFF	TGTGCCAGCAGCTCAAGCCGCTTTGTCTCCTACAATGAGCAGTTCTTC
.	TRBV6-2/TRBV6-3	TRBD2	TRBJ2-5	CASSYLVAGGPKGVGETQYF	TGTGCCAGCAGTTACCTGGTAGCGGGAGGGCCGAAGGGGGTCGGAGAGACCCAGTACTTC
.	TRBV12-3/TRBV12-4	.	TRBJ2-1	CASEGAAHRQTHNEQFF	TGTGCCAGCGAGGGAGCGGCCCACCGGCAGACACACAATGAGCAGTTCTTC
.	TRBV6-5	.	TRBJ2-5	CASSYSGNPSQETQYF	TGTGCCAGCAGTTACTCGGGGAACCCGAGCCAAGAGACCCAGTACTTC
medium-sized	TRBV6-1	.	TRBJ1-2	CASIIAGGYGYTF	TGTGCCAGCATTATAGCAGGAGGCTATGGCTACACCTTC